The T cell receptor (beta chain) under discussion was sequenced for a study of early T cells in non-severe SARS-CoV-2 infection. Study background: The sequenced material was bulk RNA from unsorted whole blood, and its chains were unpaired.

CDR1 SGHTA and CDR2 FQGNSA come from the germline V gene. This CDR3 region has 14 residues. Trimming removed 1 base at V and 5 bases at J, with 9 bases between. In its sample, this clonotype was seen a few times. Its antigen is unidentified. General study points: Anti-spike CD8 responses were favored by VDJdb matching, which missed private and CD4 specificities.

Unique molecular identifiers were attached to individual cDNA molecules. TCRdb redid the calling of the 5' RACE reads with MiXCR, one entry per CDR3 protein. The profile shows tens of thousands of distinct CDR3 sequences, approximately 8% of them singletons. V is TRBV7-2 and J is TRBJ1-5; weak D call: TRBD1 (6 bases). The material sequenced was whole blood, taken at baseline. The TCR was taken from an adult who was a healthcare worker with PCR-confirmed SARS-CoV-2 infection or an uninfected control (not recorded which). Written as DNA, the CDR3 is TGTGCCAGCAGCTTAGTAAACAGGGATCAGCCCCAGCATTTT. Translation: CASSLVNRDQPQHF.